These T cell receptor beta chains were read from a single sample in a study of shared clonotypes between healthy human individuals. The method was immunoSEQ multiplex PCR; TCRdb's version includes in-frame clones alone and lacks a portion of them. The profile shows over a million clones, around 74% of them singletons. Specimen: memory CD4+ T cells sorted from blood. These receptors were collected from a young man in good health. CDR3s include the opening cysteine and the closing phenylalanine or tryptophan. Each record gives: V gene, D gene, J gene, clone size, CDR3 DNA, CDR3 protein. The D gene is left open where the match is weak. Some rows have no size entry. The others give once, few or many, or a class for an expanded clone.

TRBV27,TRBD2,TRBJ2-1,.,TGTGCCAGCTCGCCCCGGACTAGCGGTTTGAATGAGCAGTTCTTC,CASSPRTSGLNEQFF
TRBV7-2,TRBD2,TRBJ2-7,.,TGTGCCAGCAGCTCCTTAGCGGGAGGTGGCGAGCAGTACTTC,CASSSLAGGGEQYF
TRBV6-1,TRBD1,TRBJ2-7,.,TGTGCCAGCAGTGATCGGGACAGGGCAGTCTACGAGCAGTACTTC,CASSDRDRAVYEQYF
TRBV7-8,TRBD2,TRBJ2-1,.,TGTGCCAGCAGCTCGGGACTAGTCTACAATGAGCAGTTCTTC,CASSSGLVYNEQFF
TRBV6-1,TRBD1,TRBJ2-5,.,TGTGCCAGTGTGCAGGGGGCTTGGCAAGAGACCCAGTACTTC,CASVQGAWQETQYF
TRBV10-3,.,TRBJ2-3,.,TGTGCCATCAGCCCCGGTGGTAGCAGAGATACGCAGTATTTT,CAISPGGSRDTQYF
TRBV19,TRBD1,TRBJ1-5,few,TGTGCCAGTAGTATCGACAGGGGGGGTCAGCCCCAGCATTTT,CASSIDRGGQPQHF
TRBV7-2,.,TRBJ2-7,.,TGTGCCAGCAGCCGGGACTCCTCGGGGTCCTACGAGCAGTACTTC,CASSRDSSGSYEQYF
TRBV28,.,TRBJ2-7,.,TGTGCCAGCAGTCCCCCACACGGAAATGCCTACGAGCAGTACTTC,CASSPPHGNAYEQYF
TRBV9,.,TRBJ1-6,.,TGTGCCAGCAACCCAGGGAATAATTCACCCCTCCACTTT,CASNPGNNSPLHF
TRBV5-4,TRBD1,TRBJ1-3,many,TGTGCCAGCAGCTTGGACAGGGGCCAGAGCTCTGGAAACACCATATATTTT,CASSLDRGQSSGNTIYF
TRBV5-4,.,TRBJ1-1,.,.,CASSFGNGETEAFF
TRBV7-8,TRBD2,TRBJ2-2,.,TGTGCCAGCAGCTTAGACGCTAGCGGGAGAGGCGGGGAGCTGTTTTTT,CASSLDASGRGGELFF
TRBV2,.,TRBJ1-6,once,TGTGCCAGCAGGGGGACAAATTCACCCCTCCACTTT,CASRGTNSPLHF
TRBV7-2,.,TRBJ2-5,.,TGTGCCAGCAGCTTAGGATGGGGGCAGGTGACCCAGTACTTC,CASSLGWGQVTQYF
TRBV5-1,TRBD1,TRBJ1-1,once,TGCGCCAGCACACCTACGTCGGACAGGGGGACTGAAGCTTTCTTT,CASTPTSDRGTEAFF
TRBV19,.,TRBJ2-1,.,TGTGCCAGTAGTGCCAGGTATGAGCAGTTCTTC,CASSARYEQFF
TRBV30,.,TRBJ1-2,few,TGTGCCTGGAGTGTACGTCAGAGCAACTATGGCTACACCTTC,CAWSVRQSNYGYTF
TRBV10-3,.,TRBJ2-5,once,TGTGCCATCAGTACAGGGCTCAGAGAGACCCAGTACTTC,CAISTGLRETQYF
TRBV5-1,.,TRBJ1-5,few,TGCGCCAGCAGCCGGGACGGAGGTAATCAGCCCCAGCATTTT,CASSRDGGNQPQHF
TRBV5-1,.,TRBJ1-3,.,TGCGCCAGCAGCTTGGGGGCTGCGGGAAACACCATATATTTT,CASSLGAAGNTIYF
TRBV2,.,TRBJ2-7,.,TGTGCCAGCAGTGCTGGCGGGGCAGGGGGATCCTACGAGCAGTACTTC,CASSAGGAGGSYEQYF
TRBV7-2,.,TRBJ2-1,once,TGTGCCAGCAGCTTCTTGGCAGGAATCTACAATGAGCAGTTCTTC,CASSFLAGIYNEQFF
TRBV5-1,TRBD1,TRBJ2-2,many,TGCGCCAGCAGCCTACAGGGGGCTGAGGCCGGGGAGCTGTTTTTT,CASSLQGAEAGELFF
TRBV30,.,TRBJ2-7,.,TGTGCCTGGGGCAGGGCCTCCTACGAGCAGTACTTC,CAWGRASYEQYF
TRBV10-3,.,TRBJ2-5,.,TGTGCCACCACGACAGGTCAAGAGACCCAGTACTTC,CATTTGQETQYF
TRBV19,.,TRBJ1-3,.,TGTGCCAGTAGTATGAGAGACAACTCTGGAAACACCATATATTTT,CASSMRDNSGNTIYF
TRBV7-6,.,TRBJ2-3,.,TGTGCCAGCAGCTTAGAGATCGCGGGTAGGACAGATACGCAGTATTTT,CASSLEIAGRTDTQYF
TRBV5-8,.,TRBJ1-5,.,TGTGCCAGCAGCTTATTGGCTCAGCCCCAGCATTTT,CASSLLAQPQHF
TRBV15,.,TRBJ1-5,.,TGTGCCACCAGCATTCCTTTGGGCCAGCCCCAGCATTTT,CATSIPLGQPQHF
TRBV11-2,TRBD2,TRBJ2-7,.,TGTGCCAGCAGCTTAGATAGCGGGAGTTTACGCGAGCAGTACTTC,CASSLDSGSLREQYF
TRBV27,.,TRBJ1-5,.,TGTGCCAGCAGTTTACTCCCCTCCAGGGCAGGCAATCAGCCCCAGCATTTT,CASSLLPSRAGNQPQHF
TRBV19,TRBD2,TRBJ2-7,.,TGTGCCAGTAGCGTTGGACTAGCGAGAGACTACGAGCAGTACTTC,CASSVGLARDYEQYF
TRBV7-9,.,TRBJ1-2,.,TGCGCCAGCAGCCCCCTAGTGGCGGGAAACTATGGCTACACCTTC,CASSPLVAGNYGYTF
TRBV7-2,TRBD2,TRBJ2-7,.,TGTGCCAGCAGCCCCCAAGGGACTAGCGGGTACGAGCAGTACTTC,CASSPQGTSGYEQYF
TRBV19,TRBD1,TRBJ1-1,.,TGTGCCAGTAGTCCTCTCCAGGGGGGTCGTACTGAAGCTTTCTTT,CASSPLQGGRTEAFF
TRBV6-4,.,TRBJ2-5,.,TGTGCCAGCAGTGACGGCAGGGAGGACCAAGAGACCCAGTACTTC,CASSDGREDQETQYF
TRBV20-1,TRBD1,TRBJ2-4,.,TGCAGTGCTAAGACAGGGAACATTCAGTACTTC,CSAKTGNIQYF
TRBV11-2,.,TRBJ2-1,.,TGTGCCAGCAGCCTAGACATGGCGGGTTACAATGAGCAGTTCTTC,CASSLDMAGYNEQFF
TRBV9,.,TRBJ2-4,.,TGTGCCAGCAGCCCAAGTTGGGATAGCCGGGGCATTCAGTACTTC,CASSPSWDSRGIQYF
TRBV6-1,TRBD1,TRBJ2-5,.,TGTGCCAGCAGCTCATATCCCGGGACAGCGGAGACCCAGTACTTC,CASSSYPGTAETQYF
TRBV10-3,.,TRBJ1-5,.,TGTGACAAGGCTGGTAGTAGCAATCAGCCCCAGCATTTT,CDKAGSSNQPQHF
TRBV28,TRBD1,TRBJ2-4,.,TGTGCCAGCAGTTTAACCGGGACAGGGCAACGTAGGTCTCAGTACTTC,CASSLTGTGQRRSQYF
TRBV11-2,.,TRBJ1-1,.,TGTGCCAGCAGCCCTAGTCCCAGTACAGCTTTCTTT,CASSPSPSTAFF
TRBV18,TRBD1,TRBJ2-6,.,TGTGCCAGCTCACAGGGACAGCCACAAGTCGGGGCCAACGTCCTGACTTTC,CASSQGQPQVGANVLTF
TRBV11-2,.,TRBJ2-7,.,TGTGCCAGCAGCCCTATGGCCTACGAGCAGTACTTC,CASSPMAYEQYF
TRBV7-9,.,TRBJ1-2,.,TGTGCCAGCAGCTTGATCCAATGGGGCTATGGCTACACCTTC,CASSLIQWGYGYTF
TRBV7-4,TRBD2,TRBJ2-3,.,TGTGCCAGCAGCTTACGGTGGAGCGGGAGGATGACAGATACGCAGTATTTT,CASSLRWSGRMTDTQYF
TRBV2,TRBD2,TRBJ2-3,once,TGTGCCACGGCGGGGGGCCTCAGCACAGATACGCAGTATTTT,CATAGGLSTDTQYF
TRBV7-9,TRBD1,TRBJ2-3,.,TGTGCCAGCAGCTTAGGGACAGGGTGGGCAGATACGCAGTATTTT,CASSLGTGWADTQYF
TRBV5-4,TRBD2,TRBJ2-3,.,TGTGCCAGCAGCGGACGTAGCGGGGGGTTTACAGATACGCAGTATTTT,CASSGRSGGFTDTQYF
TRBV4-1,.,TRBJ1-1,.,TGCGCCAGCAGCGACTGGAGTTCTGAAGCTTTCTTT,CASSDWSSEAFF
TRBV30,.,TRBJ1-5,few,TGTGCCTGGAGTGGAGGTTTCAATCAGCCCCAGCATTTT,CAWSGGFNQPQHF